Shown below are 24 T cell receptor beta chains from a single sample sequenced in a study of T cells after yellow fever vaccination. Using its own MiXCR run on the 5' RACE reads, TCRdb lists one record per CDR3 protein. The table lists roughly 400,000 distinct CDR3 sequences, under 20% of them singletons. The sample was PBMCs, taken before the yellow fever booster vaccination. These TCRs come from a man aged 18 to 35 who received the YFV17D yellow fever vaccine.

Ten or more counts support this clonotype. The V call is TRBV12-5, the J call TRBJ1-1; D is undetermined. Trimming took off 5 bases at V and 3 bases at J, with 10 bases between the two ends. Germline CDR1 and CDR2: LGHNT and FRNRAP. The CDR3 spans 13 residues. The CDR3 spells CASGPRRYTEAFF. CDR3 sequence (DNA): TGTGCTAGTGGTCCCCGGAGGTACACTGAAGCTTTCTTT.

The chain combines TRBV5-1 with TRBJ2-2; D ambiguous. The germline V gene has CDR1 SGHRS and CDR2 YFSETQ. The CDR3 runs to 14 residues. The ends were cut back, 1 base at V and 3 bases at J, with 7 bases in the middle. The CDR3 DNA follows: TGCGCCAGCAGCTTGCTACTGGACACCGGGGAGCTGTTTTTT. Its translation: CASSLLLDTGELFF.

The CDR3 sequence: CASSSDSLGGQYF. CDR3 coding DNA: TGTGCCAGCAGCTCGGACAGTTTGGGTGGCCAGTACTTC. The chain recombines TRBV11-1 with TRBJ2-5; weak D call: TRBD1 (6 bases). This CDR3 is built from 13 residues. V gave up 4 bases and J gave up 10 bases, with 16 bases separating them. CDR1 is SGHAT, CDR2 FQDESV, per germline (reference sequence).

The gene calls are TRBV5-1 and TRBJ2-2; 7 bases fit TRBD2. Germline CDR1 is SGHRS and CDR2 is YFSETQ. After removal of 0 bases from V and 5 bases from J, the junction contained 7 bases not matched to a gene. The CDR3 contains 16 residues. The CDR3 nucleotides read TGCGCCAGCAGCTTGGTTAGCGGGTGGCTGACCGGGGAGCTGTTTTTT. It yields the protein CASSLVSGWLTGELFF.

This clonotype was counted a few times. The chain uses TRBV7-6 and TRBJ2-5; TRBD2 might be the D (6 bases). V was clipped by 3 bases and J by 8 bases, with 16 bases between them. Germline CDR1 reads SGHVS; CDR2 reads FNYEAQ. This CDR3 is built from 14 residues. CDR3 DNA sequence: TGTGCCAGCAGCTTCACACGGACTACCCCAACCCAGTACTTC. Protein: CASSFTRTTPTQYF.

The chain links TRBV12-3 or TRBV12-4 to TRBJ2-6, with D hard to call. This CDR3 region has 15 residues. Between the trimmed V and J ends, which lost 2 bases and 0 bases, there was a span of 5 bases. CDR3 bases: TGTGCCAGCAGTTTATCCCACTCTGGGGCCAACGTCCTGACTTTC. Its translation is CASSLSHSGANVLTF.

The chain links TRBV27 to TRBJ2-1, with 10 positions matching TRBD1. The CDR3 runs 15 residues. V lost 4 bases, J lost 5 bases, and 5 bases stayed unmatched. Per germline, CDR1 MNHEY and CDR2 SMNVEV (reference sequence). DNA of the CDR3: TGTGCCAGCAGTTGGACGGGACAGGGGAACAATGAGCAGTTCTTC. It is translated as CASSWTGQGNNEQFF.

The gene calls are TRBV10-3 and TRBJ1-3, with a possible D match to TRBD1 (5 bases). V lost 10 bases, J lost 0 bases, and 22 bases lay in between. The CDR3 is 17 residues long. Germline-derived CDR1 and CDR2 are ENHRY and SYGVKD. The CDR3 reads CATSGGRVDISGNTIYF. The CDR3 nucleotides are TGTGCCACCTCGGGGGGTAGGGTCGACATCTCTGGAAACACCATATATTTT.

The chain combines TRBV3-1 with TRBJ1-2; D not resolved. Germline V gene data show CDR1 as LGHDT and CDR2 as YNNKEL (reference sequence). Between the trimmed V and J ends, which lost 6 bases and 6 bases, there was a span of 20 bases. This CDR3 is 15 amino acids long. CDR3 amino acids: CASSPRSGVSDGYTF. CDR3 in DNA: TGTGCCAGCAGTCCAAGATCCGGGGTATCGGATGGCTACACCTTC.

This clonotype appeared a few times. The CDR3 reads CASVDRGIEQFF. The DNA for the CDR3 is TGTGCCAGCGTCGACAGGGGCATTGAGCAGTTCTTC. This sequence joins TRBV2 and TRBJ2-1; 8 bases agree with TRBD1. J lost 9 bases, V lost 8 bases, and 6 bases had no gene match. Germline V gene data show CDR1 as SNHLY and CDR2 as FYNNEI. CDR3 size: 12 residues.

This clonotype was seen repeatedly, ten times or more. The chain employs TRBV9 and TRBJ1-2; unclear D gene. The CDR3 length is 15 residues. The V gene lost 2 bases and the J gene lost 4 bases, with 15 bases spanning the gap. Germline CDR1 and CDR2: SGDLS and YYNGEE. Here the CDR3 DNA reads TGTGCCAGCAGCGTCGGATCAAGGTCTGGCTATGGCTACACCTTC. It codes for CASSVGSRSGYGYTF. Together with reference TRBV9 and TRBJ1-2, the CDR3 gives the full variable domain: DSGVTQTPKHLITATGQRVTLRCSPRSGDLSVYWYQQSLDQGLQFLIQYYNGEERAKGNILERFSAQQFPDLHSELNLSSLELGDSALYFCASSVGSRSGYGYTFGSGTRLTVV.

This clonotype was counted only a few times. J is TRBJ1-2 and V is TRBV4-3; possibly TRBD1 for D (5 bases). This CDR3 region has 14 residues. CDR1 is LGHNA and CDR2 is YSLEER in the germline V gene. V dropped 5 bases and J dropped 4 bases, with 14 bases sitting between them. The chain's CDR3 is CASSLRGASYGYTF. In DNA form, the CDR3 reads TGCGCCAGCAGCTTACGCGGGGCATCCTATGGCTACACCTTC.

This clonotype turned up a few times. This chain joins TRBV20-1 and TRBJ2-5; weak D call: TRBD2 (5 bases). CDR1 DFQATT and CDR2 SNEGSKA come from the germline V gene (reference sequence). The CDR3 has 13 residues. DNA for the CDR3: TGCAGGCCGTTTGTGGCTACCGAGGGGACCCAGTACTTC. Protein sequence: CRPFVATEGTQYF.

This clonotype was counted ten times or more. J is TRBJ2-1 and V is TRBV4-3; D is undetermined. Trimming pared 0 bases from V and 8 bases from J, leaving 8 bases between. This CDR3 is 13 amino acids long. Germline V gives CDR1 LGHNA, CDR2 YSLEER. CDR3: CASSQDRVDEQFF. CDR3 sequence (DNA): TGCGCCAGCAGCCAAGATAGGGTCGATGAGCAGTTCTTC.

This clonotype was counted a few times. V gene TRBV30 combines with J gene TRBJ2-3; a possible D gene is TRBD2 (7 bases). The CDR3 has 14 residues. Germline V gene lookup returns CDR1 GTSNPN and CDR2 SVGIG (reference sequence). The ends were cut back, 4 bases at V and 6 bases at J, with 17 bases in the middle. Here the CDR3 DNA reads TGTGCCTGGATTCGGGGGGCCCCAGTGGATACGCAGTATTTT. Protein product: CAWIRGAPVDTQYF.

J is TRBJ2-2 and V is TRBV5-4, with D possibly matching TRBD1 (5 bases). The CDR3 consists of 16 residues. Looked up from germline, CDR1 is SGHNT and CDR2 is YYREEE (reference sequence). Between the trimmed V and J ends, which lost 0 bases and 5 bases, there was a span of 14 bases. CDR3: CASSLGGPAGTGELFF. CDR3 nucleotide sequence: TGTGCCAGCAGCTTGGGTGGGCCAGCAGGGACCGGGGAGCTGTTTTTT.

In this sample, this clonotype turned up a few times. The rearrangement links TRBV7-9 to TRBJ2-3; the D gene could be TRBD1 or TRBD2 (5 bases each). The CDR3 runs to 17 residues. Trimming cost V 1 base and J 2 bases, with 16 bases left between them. Looked up from germline, CDR1 is SEHNR and CDR2 is FQNEAQ (reference sequence). CDR3 sequence reads: CASSLGSGGTLTDTQYF. Here the CDR3 DNA reads TGTGCCAGCAGCTTAGGGAGTGGTGGGACGCTCACAGATACGCAGTATTTT. Together with reference TRBV7-9 and TRBJ2-3, the CDR3 gives the full variable domain: DTGVSQNPRHKITKRGQNVTFRCDPISEHNRLYWYRQTLGQGPEFLTYFQNEAQLEKSRLLSDRFSAERPKGSFSTLEIQRTEQGDSAMYLCASSLGSGGTLTDTQYFGPGTRLTVL.

V gene TRBV20-1 combines with J gene TRBJ2-1; 7 bases align to TRBD1. Germline lookup yields CDR1 DFQATT and CDR2 SNEGSKA (reference sequence). V lost 0 bases, J lost 4 bases, and 6 bases stayed unmatched. The CDR3 length is 15 residues. CDR3 sequence (DNA): TGCAGTGCTAGAGATGGCAAGGGGGCTTACAATGAGCAGTTCTTC. Residues: CSARDGKGAYNEQFF.

The sample holds a few counts of this clonotype. The gene calls are TRBV4-3 and TRBJ2-3; a weak D match, TRBD2 (6 bases). V shed 4 bases and J shed 4 bases, with 15 bases lying between them. This CDR3 spans 15 amino acids. Germline assignment: CDR1 LGHNA and CDR2 YSLEER. This CDR3 reads CASSRAGGIADTQYF. In nucleotides, the CDR3 is TGCGCCAGCAGCCGAGCCGGGGGAATCGCAGATACGCAGTATTTT.

The rearrangement uses TRBV7-2 and TRBJ2-7; unclear D gene. Between the trimmed V and J ends, which lost 4 bases and 6 bases, there was a span of 13 bases. Germline V CDR1 and CDR2: SGHTA, FQGNSA. There are 13 residues in the CDR3. In DNA form, the CDR3 reads TGTGCCAGCAGCTCCGGTCCGTTTCGCGAGCAGTACGTC. Translation: CASSSGPFREQYV.

This clonotype appeared a single time. J is TRBJ2-5 and V is TRBV6-5; tentatively, D is TRBD1 or TRBD2 (10 bases each). The ends were cut back, 5 bases at V and 6 bases at J, with 46 bases in the middle. CDR3 length equals 24 residues. Germline V CDR1 and CDR2: MNHEY, SVGAGI. CDR3 sequence (DNA): TGTGCCAGCAGTCCGGGCCCCTCGGGACAGGGGACGGAATATAAGCGGGGGGGCCGAAAGACCCAGTACTTC. As protein: CASSPGPSGQGTEYKRGGRKTQYF.

This clonotype was seen a few times. The CDR3 is CSASEGGRDEQFF. As DNA, the CDR3 is TGCAGTGCTAGCGAGGGGGGGCGGGATGAGCAGTTCTTC. The J gene is TRBJ2-1, the V gene TRBV20-1; D may be TRBD2 (7 bases). V was pared by 3 bases and J by 8 bases, with 14 bases between. The CDR3 totals 13 residues. The germline gives CDR1 DFQATT, CDR2 SNEGSKA (reference sequence).

The rearrangement joins TRBV7-2 to TRBJ2-7, with 8 positions matching TRBD1. The germline CDR1 and CDR2 sequences are SGHTA and FQGNSA. J lost 4 bases, V lost 2 bases, and 7 bases had no gene match. The CDR3 loop spans 15 amino acids. The DNA of the CDR3 is TGTGCCAGCAGCTTAAATAGACAGGGGATATACGAGCAGTACGTC. This translates into CASSLNRQGIYEQYV.

This clonotype was found a few times. This rearrangement joins TRBV5-1 to TRBJ2-1; 8 bases line up with TRBD2. CDR1 and CDR2 (germline): SGHRS, YFSETQ. This CDR3 region has 16 residues. With 6 bases clipped from V and 5 bases from J, the junction kept 13 bases outside the gene matches. CDR3 loop: CASTALVTSADNEQFF. The CDR3 DNA sequence: TGCGCCAGCACGGCCCTAGTGACTAGCGCCGACAATGAGCAGTTCTTC.